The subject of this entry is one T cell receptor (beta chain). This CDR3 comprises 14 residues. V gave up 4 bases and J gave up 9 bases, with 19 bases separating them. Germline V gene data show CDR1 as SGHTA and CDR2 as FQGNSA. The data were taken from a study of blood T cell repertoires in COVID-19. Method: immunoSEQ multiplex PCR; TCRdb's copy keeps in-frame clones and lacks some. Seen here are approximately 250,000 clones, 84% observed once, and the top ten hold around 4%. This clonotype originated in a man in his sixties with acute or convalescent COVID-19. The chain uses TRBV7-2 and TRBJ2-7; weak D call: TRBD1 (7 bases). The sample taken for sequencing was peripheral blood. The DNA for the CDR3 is TGTGCCAGCAGCTCAACAGGGGCCGGGGGAAGGCAGTACTTC. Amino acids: CASSSTGAGGRQYF.